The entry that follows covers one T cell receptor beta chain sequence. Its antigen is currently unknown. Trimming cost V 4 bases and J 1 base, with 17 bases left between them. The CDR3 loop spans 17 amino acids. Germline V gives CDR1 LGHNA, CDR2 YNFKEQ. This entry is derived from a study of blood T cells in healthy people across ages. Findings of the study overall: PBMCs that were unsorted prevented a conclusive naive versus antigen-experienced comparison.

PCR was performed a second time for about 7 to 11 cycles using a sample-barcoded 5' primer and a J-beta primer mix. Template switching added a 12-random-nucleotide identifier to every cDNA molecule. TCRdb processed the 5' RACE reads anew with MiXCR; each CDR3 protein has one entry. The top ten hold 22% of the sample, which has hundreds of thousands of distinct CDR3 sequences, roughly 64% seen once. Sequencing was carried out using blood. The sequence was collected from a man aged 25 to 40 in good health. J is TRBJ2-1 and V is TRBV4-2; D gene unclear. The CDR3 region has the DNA TGTGCCAGCAGCCCCCGCCCACCTATCTCTTCCTACAATGAGCAGTTCTTC. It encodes CASSPRPPISSYNEQFF.